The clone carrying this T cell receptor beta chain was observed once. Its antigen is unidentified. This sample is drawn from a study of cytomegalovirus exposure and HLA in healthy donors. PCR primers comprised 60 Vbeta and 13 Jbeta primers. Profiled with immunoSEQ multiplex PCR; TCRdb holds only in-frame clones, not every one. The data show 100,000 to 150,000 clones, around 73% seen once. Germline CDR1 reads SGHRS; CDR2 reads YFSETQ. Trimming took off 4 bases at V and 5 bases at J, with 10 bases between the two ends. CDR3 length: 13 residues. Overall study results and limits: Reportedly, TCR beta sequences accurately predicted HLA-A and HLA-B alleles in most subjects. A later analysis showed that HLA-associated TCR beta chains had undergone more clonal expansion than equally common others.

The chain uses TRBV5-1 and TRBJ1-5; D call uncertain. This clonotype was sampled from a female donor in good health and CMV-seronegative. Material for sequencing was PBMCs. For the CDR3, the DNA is TGCGCCAGCAGCCCTGAGCCGGATCAGCCCCAGCATTTT. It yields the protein CASSPEPDQPQHF.